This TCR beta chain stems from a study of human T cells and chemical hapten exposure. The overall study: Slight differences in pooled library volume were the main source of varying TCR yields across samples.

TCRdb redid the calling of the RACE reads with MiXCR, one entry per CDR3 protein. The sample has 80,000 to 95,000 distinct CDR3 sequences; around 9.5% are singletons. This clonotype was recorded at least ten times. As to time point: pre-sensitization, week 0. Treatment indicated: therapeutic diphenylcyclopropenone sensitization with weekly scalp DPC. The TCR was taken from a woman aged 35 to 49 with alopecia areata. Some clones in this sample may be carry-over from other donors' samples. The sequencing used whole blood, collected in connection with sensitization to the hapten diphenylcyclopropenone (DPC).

For the CDR3, the DNA is TGTGCCAGCAGTTACGCCCAGGGCGAATCGAGGAACACTGAAGCTTTCTTT. It translates to CASSYAQGESRNTEAFF. The chain carries TRBV6-6 and TRBJ1-1, with D maybe TRBD1 (5 bases). Germline CDR1 and CDR2: MNHNY and SVGAGI (reference sequence). The CDR3 loop spans 17 amino acids. V lost 2 bases and J 1 base, leaving 17 bases between the germline ends.